The clone carrying this TCR beta chain was observed a handful of times. What it recognizes is unknown. This entry is derived from a study of CD8 T cells in ankylosing spondylitis. TCRdb re-derived calls from the 5' RACE reads in MiXCR, one entry per CDR3 protein. The sample has roughly 670,000 distinct CDR3 sequences, 15% to 20% seen once; the top ten hold roughly a fifth. Study observations and caveats: The study identified a TCR beta motif of eight highly homologous variants that appeared characteristic of ankylosing spondylitis blood. Disease-linked clones had a CD8+ phenotype and relatively low frequency in peripheral blood. Clones tied to disease were said to be significantly enriched in matched ankylosing spondylitis synovial fluid.

CDR3 length: 13 amino acids. From germline, CDR1 is KGHSH and CDR2 LQKENI. The V gene lost 3 bases and the J gene lost 5 bases, with 8 bases spanning the gap. Sequencing was performed on blood, either unsorted or a sorted T cell fraction (not recorded which). The TCR originated in a male donor with ankylosing spondylitis. V and J are TRBV18 and TRBJ2-1; D remains ambiguous. The CDR3 here is CASSPQKNNEQFF. The CDR3 DNA follows: TGTGCCAGCTCACCCCAAAAGAACAATGAGCAGTTCTTC.